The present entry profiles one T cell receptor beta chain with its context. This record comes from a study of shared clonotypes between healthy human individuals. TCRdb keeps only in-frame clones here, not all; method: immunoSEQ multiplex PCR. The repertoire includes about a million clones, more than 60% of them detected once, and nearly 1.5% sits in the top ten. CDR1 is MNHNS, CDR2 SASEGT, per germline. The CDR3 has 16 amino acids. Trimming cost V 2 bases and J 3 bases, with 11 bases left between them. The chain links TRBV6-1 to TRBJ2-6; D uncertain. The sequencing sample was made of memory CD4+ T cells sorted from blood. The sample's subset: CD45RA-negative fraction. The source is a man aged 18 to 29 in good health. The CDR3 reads CASSEIWAVGANVLTF. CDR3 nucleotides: TGTGCCAGCAGTGAAATTTGGGCGGTTGGGGCCAACGTCCTGACTTTC.